This TCR beta chain stems from a study of post-analysis software for immune sequencing data. Study overall: The study covered relapsing-remitting, secondary progressive and progressive-relapsing courses of multiple sclerosis.

Unique molecular identifiers had been added to the TCR beta cDNA libraries. T cells, roughly 0.95 to 10 million of them, yielded roughly 550,000 cDNA molecules. One entry per CDR3 protein results from TCRdb running MiXCR on the PCR reads. Of fewer than 850,000 distinct CDR3 sequences listed, just over 45% are singletons. The study's findings and limits: Five or six TRBV segments, TRBV5-6, TRBV5-1 and TRBV20-1 among them, were found more frequent in patients than controls.

Of note for this clonotype: The antigen is unknown.

CDR1 and CDR2 from the germline V gene are LNHNV and YYDKDF (reference sequence). This CDR3 has 16 residues. Trimming took 0 bases from V and 0 from J, leaving 12 bases between them. The source material was blood. The source of this sequence is a girl aged 5-17 years with multiple sclerosis. The V gene is TRBV15, the J gene TRBJ2-7; maybe TRBD2 (5 bases). Here the CDR3 reads CATSRDEGAPSYEQYF. The CDR3 DNA is TGTGCCACCAGCAGAGATGAGGGTGCGCCCTCCTACGAGCAGTACTTC. The complete variable domain, with remaining parts taken from reference TRBV15 and TRBJ2-7, reads DAMVIQNPRYQVTQFGKPVTLSCSQTLNHNVMYWYQQKSSQAPKLLFHYYDKDFNNEADTPDNFQSRRPNTSFCFLDIRSPGLGDTAMYLCATSRDEGAPSYEQYFGPGTRLTVT.